The entry that follows covers one T cell receptor beta chain sequence. The sample belongs to a study of control samples from healthy donors and cancer patients. Libraries were prepared by immunoSEQ multiplex PCR; TCRdb keeps only in-frame clonotypes and omits some of them. This sample has over 150,000 clones, with 96% found just once. CDR1 and CDR2 from the germline V gene are MNHEY and SVGAGI. The CDR3 runs to 14 residues. Trimming took off 5 bases at V and 0 bases at J, with 11 bases between the two ends. The clonotype originates from a woman between 25 and 40 years old in good health. The V call is TRBV6-5, the J call TRBJ2-7; D gene uncertain. Sequenced: blood. The CDR3 here is CASSPAIFSYEQYF. Written as DNA, the CDR3 is TGTGCCAGCAGTCCCGCCATCTTCTCCTACGAGCAGTACTTC.